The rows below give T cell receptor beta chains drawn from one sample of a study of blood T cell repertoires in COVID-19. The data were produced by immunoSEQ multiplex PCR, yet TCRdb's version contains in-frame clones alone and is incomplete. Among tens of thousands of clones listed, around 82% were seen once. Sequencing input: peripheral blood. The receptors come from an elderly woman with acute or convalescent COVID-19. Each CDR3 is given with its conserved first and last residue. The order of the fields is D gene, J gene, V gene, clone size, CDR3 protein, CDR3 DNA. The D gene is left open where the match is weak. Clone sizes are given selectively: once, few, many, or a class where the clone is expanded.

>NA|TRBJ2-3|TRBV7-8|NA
CASRRAGIFTDTQYF
TGTGCCAGCCGCCGGGCAGGGATATTCACAGATACGCAGTATTTT
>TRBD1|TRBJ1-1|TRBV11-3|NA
CASSERQGAGIAFF
TGTGCCAGCAGCGAACGACAGGGGGCAGGGATAGCTTTCTTT
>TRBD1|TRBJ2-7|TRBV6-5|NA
CASRSPGTGTYEQYF
TGTGCCAGCAGATCCCCCGGGACAGGGACCTACGAGCAGTACTTC
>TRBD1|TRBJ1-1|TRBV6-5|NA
CASIMTGGGEAFF
TGTGCCAGCATCATGACAGGGGGGGGTGAAGCTTTCTTT
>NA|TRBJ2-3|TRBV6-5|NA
CASSYLPFGDTQYF
TGTGCCAGCAGTTACCTCCCGTTCGGAGATACGCAGTATTTT
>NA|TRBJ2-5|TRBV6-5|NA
CASVDPLGAGTQYF
TGTGCCAGCGTGGACCCTTTGGGGGCAGGGACCCAGTACTTC
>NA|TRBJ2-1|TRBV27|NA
CASTLDRSSYNEQFF
TGTGCCAGCACCCTTGACAGAAGCTCCTACAATGAGCAGTTCTTC
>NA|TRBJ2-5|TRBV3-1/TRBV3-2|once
CASSQVSETQYF
TGTGCCAGCAGCCAAGTCTCGGAGACCCAGTACTTC
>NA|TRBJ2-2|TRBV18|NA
CASSPRLPLPGELFF
TGTGCCAGCTCACCAAGACTACCTCTTCCCGGGGAGCTGTTTTTT
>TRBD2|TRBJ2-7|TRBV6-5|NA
CASSYGLAGYEQYF
TGTGCCAGCAGTTACGGCCTAGCGGGATACGAGCAGTACTTC
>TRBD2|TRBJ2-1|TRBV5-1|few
CASSSGTSGGPNEQFF
TGCGCCAGCAGCTCCGGGACTAGCGGGGGGCCCAATGAGCAGTTCTTC